The rows below give T cell receptor beta chains drawn from one sample of a study of PD-L1 blockade in urothelial cancer. Clones were read by immunoSEQ multiplex PCR, and TCRdb kept only the in-frame ones, dropping some. Counted here are about 74,000 clones, roughly 90% occurring once; the ten biggest clones make up 4.5% to 5%. The source material was PBMCs, sampled around atezolizumab (anti-PD-L1) treatment. These receptors were collected from a man in his 70s with urothelial cancer. Both conserved end residues are part of each CDR3. Fields, in order: clone size, D gene, J gene, V gene, CDR3 length, CDR3 protein, CDR3 DNA. A D gene is named only where the DNA matches it firmly. Clone size is not always given. Where it is, it says once, few, many or a class for expanded clones.

abundance: NA; d_gene: NA; j_gene: TRBJ2-7; v_gene: TRBV28; len: 14; CDR3aa: CASSGAGLTYEQYF; CDR3nt: TGTGCCAGCAGTGGCGCGGGTTTGACCTACGAGCAGTACTTC
abundance: NA; d_gene: TRBD2; j_gene: TRBJ2-1; v_gene: TRBV7-9; len: 14; CDR3aa: CASSRKTSVDEQFF; CDR3nt: TGTGCCAGCAGTCGAAAGACTAGCGTTGATGAGCAGTTCTTC
abundance: NA; d_gene: TRBD2; j_gene: TRBJ2-7; v_gene: TRBV5-8; len: 18; CDR3aa: CASSLKSWRSGIPYEQYF; CDR3nt: TGTGCCAGCAGCTTGAAGAGCTGGCGTAGCGGGATTCCCTACGAGCAGTACTTC
abundance: NA; d_gene: NA; j_gene: TRBJ1-5; v_gene: TRBV13; len: 12; CDR3aa: CASSLAGQPQHF; CDR3nt: TGTGCCAGCAGCTTAGCAGGTCAGCCCCAGCATTTT
abundance: NA; d_gene: NA; j_gene: TRBJ2-3; v_gene: TRBV19; len: 14; CDR3aa: CASSGSGSTDTQYF; CDR3nt: TGTGCCAGTAGTGGGTCAGGGAGCACAGATACGCAGTATTTT
abundance: NA; d_gene: TRBD2; j_gene: TRBJ2-1; v_gene: TRBV5-1; len: 17; CDR3aa: CASSPGLAGRNYNEQFF; CDR3nt: TGCGCCAGCAGCCCGGGACTAGCGGGACGTAACTACAATGAGCAGTTCTTC
abundance: NA; d_gene: TRBD2; j_gene: TRBJ2-5; v_gene: TRBV19; len: 15; CDR3aa: CASSRGTSVQETQYF; CDR3nt: TGTGCCAGTAGTAGGGGGACTAGCGTTCAAGAGACCCAGTACTTC
abundance: NA; d_gene: NA; j_gene: TRBJ2-5; v_gene: TRBV5-1; len: 13; CDR3aa: CASSLAVQETQYF; CDR3nt: TGCGCCAGCAGCTTGGCAGTCCAAGAGACCCAGTACTTC
abundance: NA; d_gene: NA; j_gene: TRBJ1-2; v_gene: TRBV6-1; len: 14; CDR3aa: CAGRGISANYGYTF; CDR3nt: TGTGCGGGGAGGGGGATCAGCGCTAACTATGGCTACACCTTC
abundance: NA; d_gene: TRBD2; j_gene: TRBJ2-1; v_gene: TRBV7-3; len: 15; CDR3aa: CASSSLAGGPNKQFF; CDR3nt: TGTGCCAGCAGCTCCCTAGCGGGAGGGCCAAATAAGCAGTTCTTC
abundance: NA; d_gene: NA; j_gene: TRBJ2-1; v_gene: TRBV6-4; len: 15; CDR3aa: CASSAAGGAYNEQFF; CDR3nt: TGTGCCAGCAGTGCAGCGGGCGGAGCCTACAATGAGCAGTTCTTC
abundance: NA; d_gene: TRBD2; j_gene: TRBJ2-3; v_gene: TRBV11-2; len: 12; CDR3aa: CASRTSGDTQYF; CDR3nt: TGTGCCAGCAGGACTAGCGGAGATACGCAGTATTTT
abundance: NA; d_gene: NA; j_gene: TRBJ2-7; v_gene: TRBV29-1; len: 11; CDR3aa: CSVDTEYEQYF; CDR3nt: TGCAGCGTTGATACCGAGTACGAGCAGTACTTC
abundance: NA; d_gene: NA; j_gene: TRBJ2-5; v_gene: TRBV18; len: 13; CDR3aa: CASSRTTQETQYF; CDR3nt: TGTGCCAGCTCAAGGACTACCCAAGAGACCCAGTACTTC
abundance: NA; d_gene: TRBD1; j_gene: TRBJ2-5; v_gene: TRBV5-4; len: 16; CDR3aa: CASSLPGGFYQETQYF; CDR3nt: TGTGCCAGCAGCTTGCCAGGGGGCTTTTACCAAGAGACCCAGTACTTC
abundance: NA; d_gene: TRBD1; j_gene: TRBJ2-3; v_gene: TRBV29-1; len: 14; CDR3aa: CSVEQGAGTDTQYF; CDR3nt: TGCAGCGTGGAACAGGGGGCTGGCACAGATACGCAGTATTTT
abundance: NA; d_gene: NA; j_gene: TRBJ1-2; v_gene: TRBV6-1; len: 13; CDR3aa: CASTLDSLYGYTF; CDR3nt: TGTGCCAGCACCCTGGACAGCCTCTATGGCTACACCTTC
abundance: NA; d_gene: NA; j_gene: TRBJ2-1; v_gene: TRBV5-5; len: 13; CDR3aa: CASSLASGTPQFF; CDR3nt: TGTGCCAGCAGCTTGGCCTCGGGGACACCGCAGTTCTTC
abundance: NA; d_gene: TRBD2; j_gene: TRBJ2-7; v_gene: TRBV5-4; len: 13; CDR3aa: CASSLVGGYEQYF; CDR3nt: TGTGCCAGCAGCTTGGTGGGGGGGTACGAGCAGTACTTC
abundance: NA; d_gene: TRBD2; j_gene: TRBJ2-1; v_gene: TRBV30; len: 16; CDR3aa: CAWSVMTSGTYNEQFF; CDR3nt: TGTGCCTGGAGTGTCATGACTAGCGGGACCTACAATGAGCAGTTCTTC
abundance: few; d_gene: TRBD1; j_gene: TRBJ2-7; v_gene: TRBV2; len: 14; CDR3aa: CASSEQGARFEQYF; CDR3nt: TGTGCCAGCAGCGAACAGGGGGCGCGGTTTGAGCAGTACTTC
abundance: NA; d_gene: NA; j_gene: TRBJ1-1; v_gene: TRBV28; len: 15; CDR3aa: CASSLLRGGFTEAFF; CDR3nt: TGTGCCAGCAGTTTACTAAGGGGGGGGTTTACTGAAGCTTTCTTT
abundance: NA; d_gene: NA; j_gene: TRBJ1-5; v_gene: TRBV19; len: 13; CDR3aa: CASRTDRNQPQHF; CDR3nt: TGTGCCAGTAGGACAGACAGGAATCAGCCCCAGCATTTT
abundance: NA; d_gene: TRBD2; j_gene: TRBJ2-1; v_gene: TRBV5-4; len: 18; CDR3aa: CASSSSGGLALSYNEQFF; CDR3nt: TGTGCCAGCAGCTCCTCTGGCGGACTAGCGCTTTCCTACAATGAGCAGTTCTTC
abundance: once; d_gene: NA; j_gene: TRBJ2-7; v_gene: TRBV7-3; len: 13; CDR3aa: CASSRGEYYEQYF; CDR3nt: TGTGCCAGCAGCCGCGGGGAATACTACGAGCAGTACTTC
abundance: NA; d_gene: TRBD1; j_gene: TRBJ2-6; v_gene: TRBV4-2; len: 18; CDR3aa: CASSPRTGQNSGANVLTF; CDR3nt: TGTGCCAGCAGCCCGAGGACAGGGCAAAACTCTGGGGCCAACGTCCTGACTTTC
abundance: NA; d_gene: NA; j_gene: TRBJ1-3; v_gene: TRBV11-2; len: 15; CDR3aa: CASSVQGSSGNTIYF; CDR3nt: TGTGCCAGCAGCGTTCAGGGTAGCTCTGGAAACACCATATATTTT
abundance: few; d_gene: NA; j_gene: TRBJ1-5; v_gene: TRBV6-6; len: 12; CDR3aa: CASNRRDQPQHF; CDR3nt: TGTGCCAGCAATCGGAGGGATCAGCCCCAGCATTTT
abundance: NA; d_gene: NA; j_gene: TRBJ2-5; v_gene: TRBV28; len: 15; CDR3aa: CASSLELRRQETQYF; CDR3nt: TGTGCCAGCAGTTTAGAGTTGAGGAGACAAGAGACCCAGTACTTC
abundance: once; d_gene: TRBD2; j_gene: TRBJ2-2; v_gene: TRBV13; len: 16; CDR3aa: CASMLMSRAGAGELFF; CDR3nt: TGTGCCAGCATGCTGATGTCCAGGGCGGGAGCCGGGGAGCTGTTTTTT
abundance: NA; d_gene: NA; j_gene: TRBJ2-1; v_gene: TRBV6-5; len: 11; CDR3aa: CASSQLNEQFF; CDR3nt: TGTGCCAGCAGTCAACTCAATGAGCAGTTCTTC
abundance: NA; d_gene: NA; j_gene: TRBJ1-2; v_gene: TRBV6-5; len: 13; CDR3aa: CASRQGFSGGYTF; CDR3nt: TGTGCCAGCAGGCAGGGATTCTCGGGCGGCTACACCTTC
abundance: NA; d_gene: NA; j_gene: TRBJ1-2; v_gene: TRBV30; len: 12; CDR3aa: CAWSVEGFGYTF; CDR3nt: TGTGCCTGGAGTGTAGAGGGCTTTGGCTACACCTTC
abundance: NA; d_gene: NA; j_gene: TRBJ2-2; v_gene: TRBV6-1; len: 12; CDR3aa: CASSGLSGELFF; CDR3nt: TGTGCCAGCAGTGGGCTTTCCGGGGAGCTGTTTTTT
abundance: NA; d_gene: TRBD2; j_gene: TRBJ2-3; v_gene: TRBV9; len: 15; CDR3aa: CASSVETSGTDTQYF; CDR3nt: TGTGCCAGCAGCGTAGAGACTAGCGGCACAGATACGCAGTATTTT
abundance: NA; d_gene: NA; j_gene: TRBJ2-7; v_gene: TRBV9; len: 12; CDR3aa: CASGGFAREQYF; CDR3nt: TGTGCCAGCGGGGGCTTTGCCCGCGAGCAGTACTTC
abundance: NA; d_gene: TRBD2; j_gene: TRBJ2-2; v_gene: TRBV2; len: 15; CDR3aa: CASKLGGENTGELFF; CDR3nt: TGTGCCAGCAAATTGGGAGGGGAGAACACCGGGGAGCTGTTTTTT
abundance: NA; d_gene: TRBD1; j_gene: TRBJ2-7; v_gene: TRBV5-1; len: 18; CDR3aa: CASRRTGGDRVLSYEQYF; CDR3nt: TGCGCCAGCAGACGCACAGGAGGGGACAGGGTTTTATCCTACGAGCAGTACTTC
abundance: NA; d_gene: NA; j_gene: TRBJ1-5; v_gene: TRBV27; len: 16; CDR3aa: CASSFAGPYSNQPQHF; CDR3nt: TGTGCCAGCAGTTTTGCAGGGCCTTATAGCAATCAGCCCCAGCATTTT
abundance: NA; d_gene: NA; j_gene: TRBJ2-3; v_gene: TRBV15; len: 15; CDR3aa: CATRPTGPFQDTQYF; CDR3nt: TGTGCCACCAGGCCGACAGGCCCCTTTCAAGATACGCAGTATTTT
abundance: NA; d_gene: TRBD2; j_gene: TRBJ2-5; v_gene: TRBV19; len: 16; CDR3aa: CASSMGTSGVQETQYF; CDR3nt: TGTGCCAGTAGTATGGGGACTAGCGGGGTCCAAGAGACCCAGTACTTC
abundance: NA; d_gene: TRBD2; j_gene: TRBJ2-2; v_gene: TRBV19; len: 14; CDR3aa: CASSPTSAAGELFF; CDR3nt: TGTGCCAGTAGTCCTACTAGCGCAGCCGGGGAGCTGTTTTTT
abundance: NA; d_gene: NA; j_gene: TRBJ2-3; v_gene: TRBV7-9; len: 13; CDR3aa: CASSTRVTGTQYF; CDR3nt: TGTGCCAGCAGCACCCGGGTTACTGGTACGCAGTATTTT
abundance: NA; d_gene: TRBD1; j_gene: TRBJ2-5; v_gene: TRBV27; len: 15; CDR3aa: CASSPSGTGRETQYF; CDR3nt: TGTGCCAGCAGTCCCTCTGGGACAGGGAGGGAGACCCAGTACTTC
abundance: NA; d_gene: NA; j_gene: TRBJ2-1; v_gene: TRBV10-3; len: 13; CDR3aa: CAIREGQYNEQFF; CDR3nt: TGTGCCATCAGGGAGGGACAGTACAATGAGCAGTTCTTC